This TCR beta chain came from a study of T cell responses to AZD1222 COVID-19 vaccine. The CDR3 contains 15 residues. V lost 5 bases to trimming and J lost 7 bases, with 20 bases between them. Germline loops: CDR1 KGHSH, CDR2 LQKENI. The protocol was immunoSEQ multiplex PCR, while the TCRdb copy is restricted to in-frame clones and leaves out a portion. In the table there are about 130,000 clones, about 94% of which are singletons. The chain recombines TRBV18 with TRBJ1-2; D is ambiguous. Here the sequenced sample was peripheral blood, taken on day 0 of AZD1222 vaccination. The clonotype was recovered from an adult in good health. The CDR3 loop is CASSYRIERTGGYTF. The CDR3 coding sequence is TGTGCCAGCTCATATCGAATCGAGAGGACGGGTGGCTACACCTTC. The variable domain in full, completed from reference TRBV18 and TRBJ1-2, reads NAGVMQNPRHLVRRRGQEARLRCSPMKGHSHVYWYRQLPEEGLKFMVYLQKENIIDESGMPKERFSAEFPKEGPSILRIQQVVRGDSAAYFCASSYRIERTGGYTFGSGTRLTVV.